One and the same sample provided the 5 T cell receptor beta chains below, sequenced in a study of cytomegalovirus exposure and HLA in healthy donors. PCR employed 60 Vbeta and 13 Jbeta primers. Method: immunoSEQ multiplex PCR; TCRdb's copy keeps in-frame clones and lacks some. The data contain 200,000 or so clones, approximately 82% of them singletons. Sequencing used PBMCs. Receptors originate from a man aged 18 to 35 in good health and CMV-seronegative.

Points on this clone: One end of the junction does not line up with germline, which may come from a read error. This chain links TRBV7-9 with TRBJ1-3; the D is unclear. The CDR3 contains 14 residues. The germline gives CDR1 SEHNR, CDR2 FQNEAQ (reference sequence). In nucleotides, the CDR3 is TGTGCCAGCAGCTTACAAACCTCTGGAGACACCATATATTTT. Translated, it gives CASSLQTSGDTIYF. Filled out from reference TRBV7-9 and TRBJ1-3, the complete variable domain reads DTGVSQNPRHKITKRGQNVTFRCDPISEHNRLYWYRQTLGQGPEFLTYFQNEAQLEKSRLLSDRFSAERPKGSFSTLEIQRTEQGDSAMYLCASSLQTSGDTIYFGEGSWLTVV.

V gene TRBV30 combines with J gene TRBJ1-4; TRBD1 agrees at 7 bases. Germline CDR1 GTSNPN, CDR2 SVGIG (reference sequence). The CDR3 is made up of 16 amino acids. Trimming cost V 2 bases and J 0 bases; bases outside gene matches: 6. This CDR3 is CAWSHRGISTNEKLFF. The CDR3 DNA follows: TGTGCCTGGAGTCACAGGGGTATTTCAACTAATGAAAAACTGTTTTTT.

The gene calls are TRBV9 and TRBJ2-1; 8 nucleotides agree with TRBD2. This CDR3 spans 15 amino acids. V lost 4 bases and J lost 4; bases outside the gene matches: 7. CDR1 and CDR2 (germline): SGDLS, YYNGEE. CDR3 coding DNA: TGTGCCAGCAGCCCGGCGAGCGGGAGTTACAATGAGCAGTTCTTC. Translation: CASSPASGSYNEQFF.

The chain is built from TRBV5-5 and TRBJ2-3, with D maybe TRBD2 (5 bases). The germline V gene has CDR1 SGHKS and CDR2 YYEKEE (reference sequence). Trimming pared 3 bases from V and 2 bases from J, leaving 13 bases between. The CDR3 totals 15 residues. The CDR3 spells CASSSSPSLTDTQYF. The CDR3 nucleotides read TGTGCCAGCAGCTCTTCACCTAGCCTCACAGATACGCAGTATTTT.

A few counts support this clone. This chain uses TRBV25-1 with TRBJ2-7, with D maybe TRBD1 (6 bases). The ends were cut back, 5 bases at V and 7 bases at J, with 15 bases in the middle. CDR1 and CDR2 from the germline V gene are MGHDK and SYGVNS. The CDR3 length is 13 residues. This CDR3 is CASSYGGGDEQYF. The CDR3 DNA reads TGTGCCAGCAGTTATGGTGGGGGCGATGAGCAGTACTTC.